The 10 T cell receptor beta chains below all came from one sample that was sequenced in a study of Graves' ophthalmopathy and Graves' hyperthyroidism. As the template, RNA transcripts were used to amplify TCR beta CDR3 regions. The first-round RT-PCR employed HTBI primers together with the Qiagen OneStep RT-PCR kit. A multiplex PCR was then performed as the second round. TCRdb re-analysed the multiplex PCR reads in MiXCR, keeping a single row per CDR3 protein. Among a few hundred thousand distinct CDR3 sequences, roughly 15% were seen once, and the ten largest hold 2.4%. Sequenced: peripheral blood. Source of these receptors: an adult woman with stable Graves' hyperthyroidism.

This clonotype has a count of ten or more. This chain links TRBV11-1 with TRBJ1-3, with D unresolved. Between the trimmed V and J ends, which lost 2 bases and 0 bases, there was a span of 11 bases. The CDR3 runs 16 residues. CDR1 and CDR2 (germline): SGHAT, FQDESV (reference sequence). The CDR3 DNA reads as TGTGCCAGCAGCTTAAGTTCTACGATCTCTGGAAACACCATATATTTT. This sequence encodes CASSLSSTISGNTIYF. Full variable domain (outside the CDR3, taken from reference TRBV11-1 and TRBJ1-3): EAEVAQSPRYKITEKSQAVAFWCDPISGHATLYWYRQILGQGPELLVQFQDESVVDDSQLPKDRFSAERLKGVDSTLKIQPAELGDSAMYLCASSLSSTISGNTIYFGEGSWLTVV.

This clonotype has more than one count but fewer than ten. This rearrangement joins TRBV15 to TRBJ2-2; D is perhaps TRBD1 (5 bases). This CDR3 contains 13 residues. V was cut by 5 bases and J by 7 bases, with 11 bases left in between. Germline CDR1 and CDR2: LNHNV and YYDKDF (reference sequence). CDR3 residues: CATSPGWVGELFF. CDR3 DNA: TGTGCCACCAGCCCAGGGTGGGTCGGGGAGCTGTTTTTT.

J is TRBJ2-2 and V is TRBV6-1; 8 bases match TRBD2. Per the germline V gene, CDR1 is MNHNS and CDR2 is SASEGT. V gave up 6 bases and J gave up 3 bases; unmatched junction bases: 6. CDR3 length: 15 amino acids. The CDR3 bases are TGTGCCAGCAGGACGATAGCGGGGTACACCGGGGAGCTGTTTTTT. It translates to CASRTIAGYTGELFF.

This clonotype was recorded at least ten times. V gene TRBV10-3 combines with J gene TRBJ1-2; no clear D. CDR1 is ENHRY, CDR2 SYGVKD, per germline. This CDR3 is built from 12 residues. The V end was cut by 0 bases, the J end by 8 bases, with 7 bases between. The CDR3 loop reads CAISESKGGYTF. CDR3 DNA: TGTGCCATCAGTGAGTCGAAGGGCGGCTACACCTTC.

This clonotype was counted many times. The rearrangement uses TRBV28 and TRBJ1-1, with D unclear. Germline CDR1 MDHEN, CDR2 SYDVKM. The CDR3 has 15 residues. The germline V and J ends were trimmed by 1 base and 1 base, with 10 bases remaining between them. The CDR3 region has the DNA TGTGCCAGCAGTTTATCGGGCGGCGAGAACACTGAAGCTTTCTTT. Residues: CASSLSGGENTEAFF.

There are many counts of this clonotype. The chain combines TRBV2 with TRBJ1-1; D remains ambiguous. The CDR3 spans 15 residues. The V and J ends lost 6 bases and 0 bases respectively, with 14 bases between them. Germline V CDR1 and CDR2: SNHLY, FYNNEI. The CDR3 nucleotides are TGTGCCAGCAGAGAGGACGCCCTACTGAACACTGAAGCTTTCTTT. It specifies CASREDALLNTEAFF.

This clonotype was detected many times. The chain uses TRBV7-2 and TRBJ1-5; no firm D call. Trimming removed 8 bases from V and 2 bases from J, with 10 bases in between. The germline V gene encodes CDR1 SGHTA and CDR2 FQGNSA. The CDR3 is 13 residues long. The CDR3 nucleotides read TGTGCCAGCGGCGGGTGGGGCAATCAGCCCCAGCATTTT. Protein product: CASGGWGNQPQHF.

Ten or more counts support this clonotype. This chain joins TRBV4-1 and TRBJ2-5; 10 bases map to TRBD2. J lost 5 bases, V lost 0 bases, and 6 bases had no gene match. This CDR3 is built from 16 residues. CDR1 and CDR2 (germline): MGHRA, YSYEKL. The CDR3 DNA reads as TGCGCCAGCAGCCAAGAAGCGGGAGGGGTCGGGGAGACCCAGTACTTC. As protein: CASSQEAGGVGETQYF.

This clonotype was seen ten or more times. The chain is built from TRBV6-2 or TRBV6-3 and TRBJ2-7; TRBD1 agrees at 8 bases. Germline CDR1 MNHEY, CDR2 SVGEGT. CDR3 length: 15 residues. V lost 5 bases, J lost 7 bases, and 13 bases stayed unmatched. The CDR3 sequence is CASSTLDRASEEQYF. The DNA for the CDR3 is TGTGCCAGCAGTACCCTGGACAGGGCAAGTGAGGAGCAGTACTTC.

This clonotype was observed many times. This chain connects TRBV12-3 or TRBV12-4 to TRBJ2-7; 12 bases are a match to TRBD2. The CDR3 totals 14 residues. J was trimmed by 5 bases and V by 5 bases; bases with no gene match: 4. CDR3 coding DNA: TGTGCCAGCAGTCCTCGACTAGCGGGAGACGAGCAGTACTTC. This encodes CASSPRLAGDEQYF.